What follows are 8 T cell receptor beta chains derived from one specimen sequenced in a study of vaccination effects on CD4 cells after COVID-19. The data were produced by immunoSEQ multiplex PCR, yet TCRdb's version contains in-frame clones alone and is incomplete. The sample shows roughly 45,000 clones, roughly 72% of them seen only once. Their cognate antigens are unknown. Isolating CD4+ T cells followed less than 12 days of culture. The cohort was immunized with two doses of either the BNT162b2 or mRNA-1273 vaccine. The source material was CD4+ T cells from PBMCs cultured without peptide, sampled after COVID-19 vaccination. These receptors came from a human donor who received a COVID-19 vaccine.

V gene TRBV25-1 combines with J gene TRBJ2-6; D is undetermined. The CDR3 sequence is 16 residues long. The V gene lost 5 bases and the J gene lost 2 bases, with 13 bases spanning the gap. Looked up from germline, CDR1 is MGHDK and CDR2 is SYGVNS. The CDR3 DNA reads as TGTGCCAGCAGTACCCGAAGTGGGGCTGGGGCCAACGTCCTGACTTTC. The encoded protein is CASSTRSGAGANVLTF.

The V and J genes are TRBV19 and TRBJ1-4; perhaps TRBD1 as D (6 bases). Germline V CDR1 and CDR2: LNHDA, SQIVND (reference sequence). V was shortened by 7 bases and J by 7 bases, with 13 bases between the two germline ends. The CDR3 is made up of 13 amino acids. Here the CDR3 reads CASNRDYGEKLFF. CDR3 sequence (DNA): TGTGCCAGTAACAGGGATTATGGTGAAAAACTGTTTTTT.

V and J are TRBV30 and TRBJ1-2; 7 nucleotides agree with TRBD1. CDR1 is GTSNPN, CDR2 SVGIG, per germline (reference sequence). This CDR3 comprises 15 residues. V trimming: 0 bases; J trimming: 6 bases; junction bases outside the gene matches: 10. CDR3 DNA sequence: TGTGCCTGGAGTGTACGGTCTCAGGGGGGGGATGGCTACACCTTC. Residues: CAWSVRSQGGDGYTF.

V is TRBV4-1 and J is TRBJ2-3; D might be TRBD2 (6 bases). CDR1 is MGHRA, CDR2 YSYEKL, per germline. Trimming cost V 3 bases and J 2 bases, with 15 bases left between them. The CDR3 is 16 amino acids. In nucleotides, the CDR3 is TGCGCCAGCAGCCAGGGCCTTCTAGCGTACACAGATACGCAGTATTTT. Protein product: CASSQGLLAYTDTQYF.

The CDR3 spells CSAGTDSYEQYF. The DNA of the CDR3 is TGCAGCGCAGGGACAGACTCCTACGAGCAGTACTTC. The rearrangement uses TRBV29-1 and TRBJ2-7; 7 nucleotides match TRBD1. Germline CDR1 SQVTM, CDR2 ANQGSEA. The trim removed 7 bases at V and 0 bases at J, leaving 3 bases unmatched. The CDR3 runs to 12 residues.

This clone appeared once. This chain uses TRBV3-1 (or the pseudogene TRBV3-2) with TRBJ1-2; 8 nucleotides line up with TRBD1. V was clipped by 4 bases and J by 4 bases; unmatched bases: 11. Germline-derived CDR1 and CDR2 are LGHDT and YNNKEL (reference sequence). There are 16 residues in the CDR3. The CDR3 reads CASSPPPGQGPYGYTF. The DNA for the CDR3 is TGTGCCAGCAGCCCCCCCCCTGGACAGGGTCCCTATGGCTACACCTTC.

The V call is TRBV5-5, the J call TRBJ2-5, with TRBD2 as a possible D gene (7 bases). Per the germline V gene, CDR1 is SGHKS and CDR2 is YYEKEE (reference sequence). Trimming removed 2 bases at V and 1 base at J, with 12 bases between. This CDR3 region has 15 residues. The CDR3: CASSFAGGAQETQYF. In DNA, the CDR3 is TGTGCCAGCAGCTTTGCTGGGGGGGCCCAAGAGACCCAGTACTTC.

The chain uses TRBV5-1 and TRBJ1-4; D remains unclear. Germline CDR1 SGHRS, CDR2 YFSETQ. The CDR3 is 15 amino acids. V was cut by 0 bases and J by 8 bases, with 14 bases left in between. The CDR3 DNA sequence: TGCGCCAGCAGCTTGGGCGGAGGGAAGGAAGAAAAACTGTTTTTT. This codes for CASSLGGGKEEKLFF.